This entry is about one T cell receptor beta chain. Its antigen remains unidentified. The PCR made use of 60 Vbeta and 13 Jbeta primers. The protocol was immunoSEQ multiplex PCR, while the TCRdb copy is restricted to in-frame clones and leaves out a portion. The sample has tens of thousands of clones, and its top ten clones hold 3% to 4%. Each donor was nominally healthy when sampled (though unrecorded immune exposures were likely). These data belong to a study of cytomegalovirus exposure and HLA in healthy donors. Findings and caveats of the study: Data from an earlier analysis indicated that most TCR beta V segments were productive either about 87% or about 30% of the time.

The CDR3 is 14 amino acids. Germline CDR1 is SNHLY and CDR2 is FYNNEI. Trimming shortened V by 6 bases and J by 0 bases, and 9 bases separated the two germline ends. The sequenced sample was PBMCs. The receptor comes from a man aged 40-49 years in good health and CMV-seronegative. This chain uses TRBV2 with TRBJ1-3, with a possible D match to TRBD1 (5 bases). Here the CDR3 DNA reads TGTGCCAGCAGGACAGAGGTCTCTGGAAACACCATATATTTT. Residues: CASRTEVSGNTIYF.